This T cell receptor beta chain was sequenced during a study of T-cell memory formation after mild COVID-19. TCRdb re-derived calls from the 5' RACE reads in MiXCR, one entry per CDR3 protein. Counted here are about 390,000 distinct CDR3 sequences, about 16% occurring once; the ten biggest clones make up roughly 21%. This clonotype showed up just a few times. Germline-derived CDR1 and CDR2 are SEHNR and FQNEAQ (reference sequence). V gave up 6 bases and J gave up 6 bases, with 12 bases separating them. The length of the CDR3 is 14 residues. Sequencing was carried out using PBMCs or a T cell subset sorted from them (not recorded which). The J gene is TRBJ1-6, the V gene TRBV7-9; no firm D call. The TCR was taken from a young man who had mild COVID-19 (a few samples of this study predate the infection). Cell type and time point are not known. CDR3: CASRRRAVNSPLHF. CDR3 nucleotide sequence: TGTGCCAGCAGGCGACGGGCCGTTAATTCACCCCTCCACTTT.